Listed here are 30 T cell receptor beta chains from one sample, sequenced in a study of regulatory T cells in long-lasting Graves disease. The TCR beta library used iRepertoire HTBI primers with Arm-PCR amplification of CDR3. TCRdb independently ran MiXCR on the multiplex PCR reads; one entry per CDR3 protein. The sample yields 400,000 to 500,000 distinct CDR3 sequences, around 15% seen once. The time point: newly diagnosed GD, antithyroid drugs for less than 3 months. Scientists built the TCR library using RNA that was extracted from PBMCs. These data are also associated with another study on T cells in Graves' hyperthyroidism and ophthalmopathy.

The sequences come from peripheral blood mononuclear cells (PBMCs), collected at new diagnosis, from a patient treated with antithyroid drugs. These receptors were collected from a woman in her 30s with Graves disease.

This clonotype was counted only a few times. This sequence joins TRBV11-2 and TRBJ2-2; D is ambiguous. With 6 bases removed from V and 7 bases from J, the gap between germline ends came to 18 bases. The CDR3 is 15 residues long. The V gene's germline CDR1 is SGHAT and CDR2 FQNNGV. CDR3 in DNA: TGTGCCAGCAGTCCGGACCTCGCCTCACTCGGGGAGCTGTTTTTT. It specifies CASSPDLASLGELFF.

This clonotype was observed many times. This chain connects TRBV27 to TRBJ1-6; D is uncertain. V dropped 4 bases and J dropped 7 bases, with 17 bases sitting between them. This CDR3 is built from 16 residues. Germline loops: CDR1 MNHEY, CDR2 SMNVEV (reference sequence). The DNA for the CDR3 is TGTGCCAGCAGTTCACTCGGACTGGGAATGAATTCACCCCTCCACTTT. This encodes CASSSLGLGMNSPLHF.

This clonotype was found many times. The junction departs from germline at one end; a sequencing error may be responsible. The CDR3 is CASSPDRVYGYTF. The CDR3 DNA reads as TGTGCCAGCAGTCCGGACAGGGTCTATGGCTACACCTTC. The chain employs TRBV5-1 and TRBJ1-2, with 8 bases lining up with TRBD1. Germline CDR1 SGHRS, CDR2 YFSETQ. The CDR3 is 13 amino acids.

This clonotype has just a few counts. A read error is possible here, since a much larger clone lies one base away. The rearrangement joins TRBV27 to TRBJ2-5, with TRBD1 as a possible D gene (5 bases). Trimming removed 2 bases from V and 5 bases from J, with 9 bases in between. Germline values: CDR1 MNHEY, CDR2 SMNVEV (reference sequence). This CDR3 has 13 residues. CDR3 coding DNA: TGTGCCAGCAGTTTAACCAGGGTGGAGACCCAGTACTTC. It codes for CASSLTRVETQYF.

There are many counts of this clonotype. The chain recombines TRBV27 with TRBJ1-5; D unclear. Germline loops: CDR1 MNHEY, CDR2 SMNVEV (reference sequence). The ends were cut back, 3 bases at V and 6 bases at J, with 9 bases in the middle. The CDR3 has 13 amino acids. The CDR3: CASSFLVGQPQHF. CDR3 in DNA: TGTGCCAGCAGTTTTTTAGTGGGTCAGCCCCAGCATTTT.

This clonotype has a count of ten or more. The V gene is TRBV14, the J gene TRBJ2-5; 11 bases agree with TRBD2. This CDR3 is 16 amino acids long. The ends lost 4 bases at V and 5 bases at J; junction bases unmatched: 9. Germline CDR1 reads SGHDN; CDR2 reads FVKESK. CDR3 nucleotide sequence: TGTGCCAGCAGCCCCCGACTAGCGGGATACTCGGAGACCCAGTACTTC. Amino acids: CASSPRLAGYSETQYF.

This clonotype was seen a handful of times. This sequence joins TRBV6-1 and TRBJ2-1; 12 positions match TRBD2. Germline loops: CDR1 MNHNS, CDR2 SASEGT. The CDR3 extends over 13 amino acids. V shed 10 bases, J shed 10 bases, and the junction held 8 bases outside the gene matches. DNA of the CDR3: TGTGCCATCATGACTAGCGGGAGTCGCGAGCAGTTCTTC. It is translated as CAIMTSGSREQFF.

The chain carries TRBV28 and TRBJ2-2; 9 positions match TRBD1. Trimming removed 8 bases from V and 7 bases from J; junction bases left unmatched: 5. CDR1 is MDHEN, CDR2 SYDVKM, per germline. This CDR3 is built from 13 residues. CDR3 protein: CASGQGQGGELFF. The CDR3, as DNA: TGTGCCAGCGGCCAGGGACAGGGCGGGGAGCTGTTTTTT.

This clonotype was observed many times. The chain couples TRBV20-1 to TRBJ2-3; perhaps TRBD2 as D (5 bases). The V and J ends lost 0 bases and 6 bases respectively, with 16 bases between them. CDR1 and CDR2 (germline): DFQATT, SNEGSKA (reference sequence). This CDR3 has 15 residues. CDR3 region: CSARDWNSVGDTQYF. In nucleotides, the CDR3 is TGCAGTGCTAGAGATTGGAATAGCGTCGGGGATACGCAGTATTTT.

This clonotype was detected a few times. This chain links TRBV19 with TRBJ1-5; the match to TRBD1 covers 10 bases. Germline V CDR1 and CDR2: LNHDA, SQIVND (reference sequence). V dropped 6 bases and J dropped 0; count of bases not matched to a gene: 8. The CDR3 is 17 residues long. The CDR3 protein is CASSKTRTGGSNQPQHF. The CDR3 DNA sequence: TGTGCCAGTAGCAAAACCAGGACAGGGGGTAGCAATCAGCCCCAGCATTTT.

The sample holds a few counts of this clonotype. The rearrangement uses TRBV10-3 and TRBJ2-4, with 9 nucleotides matching TRBD1. Germline CDR1 ENHRY, CDR2 SYGVKD. With V trimmed by 5 bases and J by 4 bases, 12 bases remained unmatched. The CDR3 sequence is 17 residues long. CDR3 coding DNA: TGTGCCATCAGTTCATATCATACCGGGACAGGGAAAAACATTCAGTACTTC. It encodes CAISSYHTGTGKNIQYF.

The sample holds many counts of this clonotype. The rearrangement links TRBV3-1 to TRBJ2-7; a weak D match, TRBD2 (5 bases). Germline-derived CDR1 and CDR2 are LGHDT and YNNKEL (reference sequence). V shed 4 bases and J shed 1 base, with 17 bases lying between them. The CDR3 is made up of 16 amino acids. The DNA of the CDR3 is TGTGCCAGCAGCCCCAGTGCGACACGGAGGTCCTACGAGCAGTACTTC. It translates to CASSPSATRRSYEQYF.

In this sample, this clonotype turned up a few times. The V call is TRBV19, the J call TRBJ1-4; D unresolved. Looked up from germline, CDR1 is LNHDA and CDR2 is SQIVND (reference sequence). Trimming cost V 3 bases and J 8 bases, with 13 bases left between them. This CDR3 contains 14 residues. CDR3 region: CASSIRRPYEKLFF. CDR3 DNA: TGTGCCAGTAGTATTCGGCGTCCCTACGAAAAACTGTTTTTT.

The chain uses TRBV19 and TRBJ1-5; D unclear. The CDR3 contains 14 residues. V was pared by 4 bases and J by 6 bases, with 13 bases between. Per germline, CDR1 LNHDA and CDR2 SQIVND (reference sequence). Here the CDR3 DNA reads TGTGCCAGTAGTACCCTAGGCGGGGTTCAGCCCCAGCATTTT. It translates to CASSTLGGVQPQHF.

The sample holds a few counts of this clonotype. The chain recombines TRBV15 with TRBJ2-6, with D possibly TRBD2 on 6 matching bases. From germline, CDR1 is LNHNV and CDR2 YYDKDF (reference sequence). The V and J ends lost 1 base and 2 bases respectively, with 6 bases between them. The CDR3 length is 15 residues. The chain's CDR3 is CATSRGGAGANVLTF. The CDR3, as DNA: TGTGCCACCAGCAGAGGGGGGGCTGGGGCCAACGTCCTGACTTTC.

This clonotype showed up many times. The chain carries TRBV11-2 and TRBJ2-1; D may be TRBD2 (6 bases). Germline assignment: CDR1 SGHAT and CDR2 FQNNGV. This CDR3 has 16 amino acids. Between the trimmed V and J ends, which lost 1 base and 6 bases, there was a span of 16 bases. The CDR3 DNA reads TGTGCCAGCAGCTTAGTTTTCGGAGGGGCCCTCAATGAGCAGTTCTTC. It codes for CASSLVFGGALNEQFF.

The sample holds many counts of this clonotype. The chain has TRBV3-1 and TRBJ2-7; 11 bases are a match to TRBD2. The V gene end was trimmed by 4 bases and the J gene end by 7 bases; junction bases not matched to a gene: 9. This CDR3 contains 15 residues. CDR1 LGHDT and CDR2 YNNKEL come from the germline V gene (reference sequence). CDR3 nucleotide sequence: TGTGCCAGCAGCCCGGGACTAGCGGTTCCCTTAGAGCAGTACTTC. Its protein is CASSPGLAVPLEQYF.

This clonotype showed up many times. The chain combines TRBV3-1 with TRBJ2-5; no firm D call. Looked up from germline, CDR1 is LGHDT and CDR2 is YNNKEL (reference sequence). Trimming pared 4 bases from V and 5 bases from J, leaving 11 bases between. This CDR3 is 13 amino acids long. The CDR3 is CASSRTVVETQYF. The CDR3 DNA follows: TGTGCCAGCAGCCGGACGGTGGTGGAGACCCAGTACTTC.

The genes are TRBV6-2 or TRBV6-3 and TRBJ1-6; D unclear. CDR1 is MNHEY, CDR2 SVGEGT, per germline. This CDR3 is built from 15 residues. V was trimmed by 5 bases and J by 10 bases, leaving 18 bases between them. The CDR3 nucleotides are TGTGCCAGCAGTCTTGAGAATTCGGCTCGCTCACCCCTCCACTTT. The encoded protein is CASSLENSARSPLHF.

This clonotype was seen a few times. This chain uses TRBV20-1 with TRBJ2-7, with 9 bases identical to TRBD1. V was clipped by 0 bases and J by 6 bases; unmatched bases: 9. The CDR3 is 15 residues long. Germline V CDR1 and CDR2: DFQATT, SNEGSKA (reference sequence). The CDR3 nucleotides are TGCAGTGCTAGAGATCAAGGGACAGGGAGTAGCGAGCAGTACTTC. Translation gives CSARDQGTGSSEQYF.

This clonotype was observed at least ten times. The V call is TRBV13, the J call TRBJ2-7; the match to TRBD2 covers 7 bases. V shed 5 bases, J shed 1 base, and the junction held 8 bases outside the gene matches. The CDR3 runs to 15 residues. Per the germline V gene, CDR1 is PRHDT and CDR2 is FYEKMQ (reference sequence). This CDR3 is CASSLTRGVSYEQYF. CDR3 nucleotides: TGTGCCAGCAGCCTTACCCGGGGGGTTTCCTACGAGCAGTACTTC.

This rearrangement joins TRBV19 to TRBJ2-2; D is perhaps TRBD1 (5 bases). This CDR3 is 12 amino acids long. The germline V gene has CDR1 LNHDA and CDR2 SQIVND (reference sequence). Trimming cost V 5 bases and J 14 bases, with 15 bases left between them. The chain's CDR3 is CASSPLGRGLFF. CDR3 nucleotide sequence: TGTGCCAGTAGTCCCCTCGGTAGGGGTCTGTTTTTT.

The rearrangement joins TRBV7-2 to TRBJ2-1; 13 bases fit TRBD2. The germline V gene has CDR1 SGHTA and CDR2 FQGNSA. Germline trimming cut 1 base from V and 0 bases from J; bases unmatched to any gene: 6. The CDR3 has 19 amino acids. CDR3 nucleotides: TGTGCCAGCAGCTTAGTACTAGCGGGAGGGGAAAGCTCCTACAATGAGCAGTTCTTC. The encoded protein is CASSLVLAGGESSYNEQFF.

The chain is built from TRBV6-2 or TRBV6-3 and TRBJ1-1; 9 bases are a match to TRBD1. With 2 bases clipped from V and 5 bases from J, the junction kept 12 bases outside the gene matches. There are 17 residues in the CDR3. Per the germline V gene, CDR1 is MNHEY and CDR2 is SVGEGT. CDR3 DNA: TGTGCCAGCAGTTACGCGGGACAGGGTGTAATATGGACTGAAGCTTTCTTT. Protein: CASSYAGQGVIWTEAFF.

This clonotype was counted many times. The chain carries TRBV5-1 and TRBJ1-2; a possible D gene is TRBD1 (5 bases). This CDR3 comprises 15 residues. Germline-derived CDR1 and CDR2 are SGHRS and YFSETQ. V gave up 4 bases and J gave up 5 bases, with 18 bases separating them. CDR3: CASSRWDAGTYGYTF. The DNA of the CDR3 is TGCGCCAGCAGCCGATGGGACGCCGGGACGTATGGCTACACCTTC.

At least ten counts were recorded for this clonotype. The chain employs TRBV20-1 and TRBJ2-5, with D perhaps matching TRBD1 or TRBD2 (5 bases each). V was shortened by 3 bases and J by 4 bases, with 18 bases between the two germline ends. The CDR3 length is 15 residues. Germline CDR1 is DFQATT and CDR2 is SNEGSKA (reference sequence). CDR3 in amino acids: CSARAGTVRLETQYF. DNA of the CDR3: TGCAGTGCTAGGGCCGGGACGGTTCGGTTAGAGACCCAGTACTTC.

Many counts were recorded for this clonotype. The rearrangement uses TRBV6-5 and TRBJ2-7; D unclear. Trimming stripped 2 bases from V and 9 bases from J, with 29 bases between. The CDR3 has 18 residues. Germline loops: CDR1 MNHEY, CDR2 SVGAGI. CDR3 nucleotide sequence: TGTGCCAGCAGTTACGAGACCAAGATCCCCCTGGCCCAAAGAGGGCAGTACTTC. This gives the protein CASSYETKIPLAQRGQYF.

This clonotype came up many times. The rearrangement uses TRBV28 and TRBJ2-7; 11 nucleotides agree with TRBD1. V shed 6 bases, J shed 6 bases, and the junction held 13 bases outside the gene matches. CDR1 and CDR2 (germline): MDHEN, SYDVKM. The CDR3 runs to 16 residues. Written as DNA, the CDR3 is TGTGCCAGCAGAATCCGGGACAGGGGGTATCTGGGCGAGCAGTACTTC. The encoded protein is CASRIRDRGYLGEQYF.

V and J are TRBV29-1 and TRBJ1-2, with 7 bases matching TRBD1. CDR1 SQVTM and CDR2 ANQGSEA come from the germline V gene. Germline trimming cut 3 bases from V and 8 bases from J; bases unmatched to any gene: 6. The CDR3 loop spans 12 amino acids. CDR3 DNA: TGCAGCGTTGATGAGGGGGCTAGGGGCTACACCTTC. Translation gives CSVDEGARGYTF. The whole variable domain, filled in from reference TRBV29-1 and TRBJ1-2, reads SAVISQKPSRDICQRGTSLTIQCQVDSQVTMMFWYRQQPGQSLTLIATANQGSEATYESGFVIDKFPISRPNLTFSTLTVSNMSPEDSSIYLCSVDEGARGYTFGSGTRLTVV.

This clonotype was counted a few times. J is TRBJ2-2 and V is TRBV10-2, with 7 bases matching TRBD1. Germline V gene sequence: CDR1 WSHSY, CDR2 SAAADI. J lost 6 bases, V lost 4 bases, and 5 bases had no gene match. The CDR3 has 14 residues. DNA of the CDR3: TGCGCCAGCAGTGCATACAGGGGACCCGGGGAGCTGTTTTTT. Residues: CASSAYRGPGELFF.